A single TCR beta chain is shown here with its context. Its antigen is unknown. CDR3 length: 16 residues. Germline assignment: CDR1 SQVTM and CDR2 ANQGSEA. Losses at the gene ends were 7 bases for V and 4 bases for J; bases not matched to a gene: 15. Donors uniformly comprised healthy Caucasians. Template switching added a universal primer site; cDNA carried unique molecular identifiers. TCRdb re-derived calls from the 5' RACE reads in MiXCR, one entry per CDR3 protein. The repertoire holds fewer than 650,000 distinct CDR3 sequences, with more than 9% as singletons. This sample is drawn from a study of identical twins. The study, taken as a whole, reports: Conclusions relied on cross-sectional statistical analysis, not following the same donors.

A further study also used this sample, focusing on yellow fever vaccine responses in identical twins. Per that study: It has been reported that, in twins, the vaccine T cell response seemed partly convergent and partly personalized.

V gene TRBV29-1 combines with J gene TRBJ2-3; 9 bases are a match to TRBD2. The TCR comes from a woman between 18 and 30 years old in good health. Sequencing was performed on PBMCs. The DNA of the CDR3 is TGCAGCGCACTGGGCGGGAGGGCTTCTTTCGCAGATACGCAGTATTTT. As protein: CSALGGRASFADTQYF.